This T cell receptor beta chain appears in the sequencing data of a study of metastatic and nonmetastatic thyroid tumors. All patients reached thyroid surgery having received no treatment beforehand. The CDR3 consists of 12 residues. Germline CDR1 is MNHNS and CDR2 is SASEGT. Trimming cost V 6 bases and J 4 bases, with 9 bases left between them. Using MiXCR, TCRdb re-called clones from the PCR reads. The table has 15,000 to 20,000 clones, around 36% seen once. This clonotype originated in a female donor with papillary thyroid cancer or a benign thyroid nodule (not recorded which). Some clones in this sample may be carry-over from other donors' samples. The sequencing input was tumor tissue. The chain joins TRBV6-1 to TRBJ1-1, with D perhaps TRBD1 (6 bases). The DNA for the CDR3 is TGTGCCAGCAGCCAAGGGGGCACTGAAGCTTTCTTT. It translates to CASSQGGTEAFF.